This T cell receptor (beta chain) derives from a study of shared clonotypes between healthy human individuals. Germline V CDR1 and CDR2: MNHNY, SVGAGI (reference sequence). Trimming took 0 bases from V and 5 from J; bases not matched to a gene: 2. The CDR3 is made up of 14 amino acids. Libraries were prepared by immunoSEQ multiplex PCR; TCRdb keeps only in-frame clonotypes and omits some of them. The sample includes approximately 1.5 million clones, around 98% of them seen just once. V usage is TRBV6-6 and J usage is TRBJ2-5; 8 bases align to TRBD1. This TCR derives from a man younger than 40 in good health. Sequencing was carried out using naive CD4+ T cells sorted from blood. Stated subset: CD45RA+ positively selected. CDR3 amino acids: CASSYSRQGETQYF. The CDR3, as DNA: TGTGCCAGCAGTTACTCGAGACAGGGGGAGACCCAGTACTTC.